This T cell receptor (beta chain) appears in the sequencing data of a study of long-term antiretroviral therapy in people with HIV. Germline lookup yields CDR1 MNHNY and CDR2 SVGAGI (reference sequence). Trimming took 9 bases from V and 2 from J; bases not matched to a gene: 4. The CDR3 totals 13 residues. This clone was seen a handful of times. The authors ran the immunoSEQ assay, v3.0, at survey level. Repertoires were generated with immunoSEQ multiplex PCR, while TCRdb's copy carries only in-frame clones and drops some. The sample shows around 33,000 clones, about four fifths of them seen only once.

This specimen was unsorted PBMCs, taken 0.4 years before starting antiretroviral therapy. J is TRBJ1-5 and V is TRBV6-6; TRBD1 aligns across 7 bases. The clonotype comes from a man between 18 and 29 years old with HIV. This chain's CDR3 is CASRTGGNQPQHF. DNA for the CDR3: TGTGCCAGTCGAACAGGGGGCAATCAGCCCCAGCATTTT.